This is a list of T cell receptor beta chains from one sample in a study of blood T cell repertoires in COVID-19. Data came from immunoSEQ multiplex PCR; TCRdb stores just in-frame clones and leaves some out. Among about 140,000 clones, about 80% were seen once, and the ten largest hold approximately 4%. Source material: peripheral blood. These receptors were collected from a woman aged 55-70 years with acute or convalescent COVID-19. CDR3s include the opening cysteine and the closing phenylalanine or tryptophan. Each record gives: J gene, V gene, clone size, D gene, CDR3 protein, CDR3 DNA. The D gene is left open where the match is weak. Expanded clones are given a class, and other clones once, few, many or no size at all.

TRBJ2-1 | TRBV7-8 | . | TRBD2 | CASSSPGGARGLADEQFF | TGTGCCAGCAGCTCCCCCGGGGGGGCGCGGGGACTAGCCGATGAGCAGTTCTTC
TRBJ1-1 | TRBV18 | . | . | CASSPPGQAGSTEAFF | TGTGCCAGCTCACCACCGGGTCAAGCAGGCAGCACTGAAGCTTTCTTT
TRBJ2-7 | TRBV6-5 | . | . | CASSQGFGYEQYF | TGTGCCAGCAGTCAGGGATTCGGCTACGAGCAGTACTTC
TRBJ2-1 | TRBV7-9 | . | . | CASSLFGDNEQFF | TGTGCCAGCAGCTTATTCGGAGACAATGAGCAGTTCTTC
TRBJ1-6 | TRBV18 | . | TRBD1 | CASSLGQGQRSPLHF | TGTGCCAGCTCTCTGGGACAGGGCCAACGCTCACCCCTCCACTTT
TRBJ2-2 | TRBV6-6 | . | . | CASSQLLPGAAGELFF | TGTGCCAGCAGTCAACTCTTGCCGGGAGCGGCCGGGGAGCTGTTTTTT
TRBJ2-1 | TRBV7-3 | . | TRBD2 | CASKREGIYNEQFF | TGTGCCAGCAAGCGGGAGGGCATTTACAATGAGCAGTTCTTC
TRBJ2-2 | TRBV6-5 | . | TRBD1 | CASRRQGAGELFF | TGTGCCAGCAGGAGACAGGGCGCAGGGGAGCTGTTTTTT
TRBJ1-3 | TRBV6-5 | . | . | CASSYGLPGNTIYF | TGTGCCAGCAGTTACGGGCTCCCTGGAAACACCATATATTTT
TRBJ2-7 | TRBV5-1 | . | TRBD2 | CASSLGGTSGASYEQYF | TGCGCCAGCAGCTTGGGGGGGACTAGCGGGGCATCCTACGAGCAGTACTTC
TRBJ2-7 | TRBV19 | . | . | CASSSGGGGYEQYF | TGTGCCAGTAGTTCCGGGGGAGGAGGATACGAGCAGTACTTC
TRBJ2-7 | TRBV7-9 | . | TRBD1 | CASSLTGTVRNEQYF | TGTGCCAGCAGCTTAACCGGGACAGTTCGAAACGAGCAGTACTTC
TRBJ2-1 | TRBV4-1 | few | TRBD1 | CASSRDQQGALEQFF | TGCGCCAGCAGCCGAGATCAACAGGGGGCACTTGAGCAGTTCTTC
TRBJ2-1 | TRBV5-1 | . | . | CASSLGQGAYNEQFF | TGCGCCAGCAGCTTGGGGCAGGGTGCCTACAATGAGCAGTTCTTC
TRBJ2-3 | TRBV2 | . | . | CARRVAGDTQYF | TGTGCCAGGCGTGTGGCGGGAGATACGCAGTATTTT
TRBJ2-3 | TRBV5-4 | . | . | CASSLQREEGTQYF | TGTGCCAGCAGCTTGCAAAGGGAGGAGGGTACGCAGTATTTT
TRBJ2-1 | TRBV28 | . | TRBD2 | CASTRGLAGVGEQFF | TGTGCCAGCACGCGTGGGCTAGCGGGTGTGGGTGAGCAGTTCTTC
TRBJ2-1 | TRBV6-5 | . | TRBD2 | CASSYGTSGSNDEQFF | TGTGCCAGCAGTTACGGGACTAGCGGGAGTAATGATGAGCAGTTCTTC
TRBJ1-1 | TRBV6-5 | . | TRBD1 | CASSPPQGVAFF | TGTGCCAGCAGCCCCCCTCAGGGGGTGGCTTTCTTT
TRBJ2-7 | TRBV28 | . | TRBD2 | CASSSWTSGRAGWIEQYF | TGTGCCAGCAGTTCTTGGACTAGCGGGAGGGCCGGGTGGATCGAGCAGTACTTC
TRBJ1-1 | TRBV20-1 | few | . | CSASPGNTEAFF | TGCAGTGCTAGTCCCGGGAACACTGAAGCTTTCTTT
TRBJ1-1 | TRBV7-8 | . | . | CASSSRQSTEAFF | TGTGCCAGCAGCTCCCGACAGAGCACTGAAGCTTTCTTT
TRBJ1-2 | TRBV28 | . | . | CASRRGAVYGYTF | TGTGCCTCCCGGAGGGGCGCGGTCTATGGCTACACCTTC
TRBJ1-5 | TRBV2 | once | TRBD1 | CASSETGGRQPQHF | TGTGCCAGCAGTGAAACAGGGGGCCGGCAGCCCCAGCATTTT
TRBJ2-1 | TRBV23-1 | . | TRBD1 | CASSLLDRVEDEQFF | TGCGCCAGCAGTCTTCTAGACAGGGTGGAAGATGAGCAGTTCTTC
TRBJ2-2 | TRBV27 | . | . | CASSGPGGPGELFF | TGTGCCAGCAGTGGACCCGGGGGTCCCGGGGAGCTGTTTTTT
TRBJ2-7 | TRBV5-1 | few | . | CASSPAGKGVEQYF | TGCGCCAGCAGCCCTGCGGGGAAAGGGGTCGAGCAGTACTTC
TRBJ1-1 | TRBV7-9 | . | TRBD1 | CASRTQTGGMNTEAFF | TGTGCCAGCAGGACCCAAACAGGGGGGATGAACACTGAAGCTTTCTTT
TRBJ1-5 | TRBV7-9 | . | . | CASSHGEGNQPQHF | TGTGCCAGCAGCCACGGGGAGGGCAATCAGCCCCAGCATTTT
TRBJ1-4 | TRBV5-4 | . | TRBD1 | CASSQRRTGTNEKLFF | TGTGCCAGCAGCCAAAGACGGACAGGGACTAATGAAAAACTGTTTTTT
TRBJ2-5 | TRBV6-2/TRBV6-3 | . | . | CASSYRRFQETQYF | TGTGCCAGCAGTTACAGGCGGTTTCAAGAGACCCAGTACTTC
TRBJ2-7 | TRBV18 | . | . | CASSPGSSYEQYF | TGTGCCAGCTCACCTGGGAGCTCCTACGAGCAGTACTTC
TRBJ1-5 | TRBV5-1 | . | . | CASSLGPGNQPQHF | TGCGCCAGCAGCTTGGGTCCCGGCAATCAGCCCCAGCATTTT